A single T cell receptor beta chain is shown here with its context. This clonotype was seen only a few times. Its antigen is currently not known. No qualities accompany the bases; no much larger clone lies one base away. For CDR1 and CDR2, the germline V gene lists MNHEY and SVGAGI. V and J are truncated by 0 bases and 2 bases respectively, leaving an intervening sequence of 11 bases. The CDR3 runs 15 amino acids, cysteine and phenylalanine included. The entry retains the CDR3 DNA only, 45 bases that are in frame from base 1. The sample belongs to a study of regulatory T cells in long-lasting Graves disease (dated by TCRdb to the early 2020s). About the investigation overall: To count as having persistent Graves' disease, a patient had to have received antithyroid drug treatment for over 5 years with TSH receptor autoantibodies remaining persistently positive. Patients with persistent Graves' disease were compared with patients with newly diagnosed Graves' disease using TCR sequencing and RNA sequencing of peripheral blood. The study was registered as a clinical trial and conducted in China. A total of roughly 35 samples underwent TCR sequencing: around 13 from persistent and roughly 20 from newly diagnosed Graves' disease patients. Persistent Graves' disease patients in the clinical cohort had taken antithyroid drugs for 9.5 to 13 years on average.

The paper as a whole reports these results and caveats: Only the TCR beta chain was sequenced and analyzed. TRBV28, TRBJ1-2 and TRBJ2-5 were preferentially used in persistent disease, while TRBV20-1 and TRBJ2-1 were favored in newly diagnosed disease. The authors acknowledged the small sample size as a limitation that may reduce accuracy. Peripheral blood alone was examined, since thyroid tissue, which constituted the primary lesion, could not be accessed. Compared with newly diagnosed patients, patients with persistent Graves' disease had lower TCR Shannon entropy and fewer highly expanded clones, which suggests clonal expansion. More public clonotypes were shared among persistent patients (roughly 2,700) than among newly diagnosed patients (roughly 1,000).

The library was prepared using multiplex PCR. These reads were obtained on an Illumina HiSeq 4000. CDR3 regions were amplified by Arm-PCR with iRepertoire HTBI primers to construct TCR beta libraries. Before sequencing, the PCR products underwent gel purification. Under the source paper's analysis protocol: A total of 62 TRBV and under 15 TRBJ segments were identified across samples and were used for gene usage analysis of CDR3 amino acid clonotypes. COPE and FqMerger were used to merge filtered high-quality paired reads into contigs. BLAST was used to align contigs to the IMGT TRBV, TRBD and TRBJ reference genes, and CDR3 was defined following IMGT. Any clonotype with a frequency above 0.1% was classified as a highly expanded clone. Shannon entropy served as the measure of repertoire diversity, while the Gini coefficient captured V-J evenness. Public clonotypes were defined as clonotypes shared by more than one individual. TCRdb reworked the public reads: Q25 trimming with fastp, MiXCR clone assembly, productive beta chains retained. Each entry merges the rows of one CDR3 protein and shows their most common DNA and genes. TCRdb assigned the V and J calls; the authors' analysis was not used. The sample contains fewer than 450,000 distinct CDR3 sequences, 23% of them found a single time. About a quarter of the sample is taken by the ten largest.

The sample's time point, from its label and the paper: persistent/refractory GD, antithyroid drugs over 5 years with positive TRAb. For both TCR sequencing and RNA sequencing, RNA was extracted from PBMCs using TRIzol. The diagnosis of Graves' disease was made according to American Thyroid Association guidelines. Patients were recruited from an endocrinology department in Xi'an, China. Each patient gave 7.5 to 10 milliliters of peripheral blood, collected in an EDTA anticoagulant tube. Ficoll Paque Plus density gradient separation was used to isolate PBMCs, and no additional T cell sorting was done. An Agilent 2100 Bioanalyzer and agarose gel were used to check RNA quality, while a NanoDrop 2000 measured RNA concentration.

Recombination linked TRBV6-5 to TRBJ2-7; the D segment could be TRBD2, given 6 matching bases. The specimen was peripheral blood mononuclear cells (PBMCs), collected when the disease was refractory, from a patient treated with antithyroid drugs. The TCR sequence derives from a female donor with Graves disease. The DNA reads TGTGCCAGCAGTTACTCGTCAGCGGGCGCCTACGAGCAGTACTTC. This translates into CASSYSSAGAYEQYF.